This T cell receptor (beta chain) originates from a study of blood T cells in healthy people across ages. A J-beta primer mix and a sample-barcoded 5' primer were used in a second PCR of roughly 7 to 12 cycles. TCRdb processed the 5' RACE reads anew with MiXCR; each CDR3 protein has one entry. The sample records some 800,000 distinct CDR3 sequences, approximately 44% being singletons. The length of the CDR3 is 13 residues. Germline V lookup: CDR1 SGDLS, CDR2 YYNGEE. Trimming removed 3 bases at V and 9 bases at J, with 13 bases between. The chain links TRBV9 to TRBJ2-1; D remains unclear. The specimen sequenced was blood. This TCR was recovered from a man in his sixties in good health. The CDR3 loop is CASSGLGNGEQFF. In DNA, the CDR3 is TGTGCCAGCAGCGGACTGGGGAACGGTGAGCAGTTCTTC.